These 12 T cell receptor beta chains were sequenced from one sample in a study of T cells in women clearing cervical HPV infection. Some clones are missing from TCRdb's copy, which holds only in-frame ones; the method was immunoSEQ multiplex PCR. This sample carries 25,000 to 35,000 clones, with about 23% going to the ten biggest clones. Input material: blood buffy coat. The receptors originated from a woman aged 18-70 years with a cervical HPV16 infection that either progressed to CIN3+ or cleared (not recorded which).

Points on this clone: The observed sequence ends 3 residues before the CDR3 terminus, with the missing tail filled in from the germline J gene. The V and J genes are TRBV13 and TRBJ2-5; no clear D gene. The V and J ends lost 3 bases and 5 bases respectively, with 7 bases between them. Germline assignment: CDR1 PRHDT and CDR2 FYEKMQ (reference sequence). This CDR3 comprises 12 residues. CDR3 DNA, as far as it was read: TGTGCCAGCAGCTTTACGCGGGAGACC. Protein sequence: CASSFTRET. The whole CDR3 is CASSFTRETQYF.

In regard to this clone: The read ends 3 residues shy of where the CDR3 ends; the end is completed using the germline J gene. The V gene is TRBV2, the J gene TRBJ2-5; possibly TRBD2 for D (6 bases). Trimming stripped 8 bases from V and 4 bases from J, with 20 bases between. CDR1 and CDR2 from the germline V gene are SNHLY and FYNNEI. This CDR3 has 15 residues. The sequenced CDR3 bases are TGTGCCAGCGGCCCCTATAGCGGAAGCTCAGAGACC. Translating it yields CASGPYSGSSET. The full CDR3 protein reads CASGPYSGSSETQYF.

With regard to this clone: Read data end 3 residues before the CDR3 end; the end is taken from the germline J gene. The V gene is TRBV15, the J gene TRBJ1-4; 8 bases agree with TRBD1. This CDR3 region has 14 residues. The germline CDR1 and CDR2 sequences are LNHNV and YYDKDF (reference sequence). Trimming cost V 8 bases and J 8 bases; bases outside gene matches: 10. Partial CDR3 DNA: TGTGCCACCCTACTCGGACAGGGAAGCGAAAAA. This gives the protein CATLLGQGSEK. The CDR3 reads in full as CATLLGQGSEKLFF.

As for this clone: Coverage ceases 3 residues before the CDR3 finishes, and the germline J gene fills in the end. The chain couples TRBV19 to TRBJ2-1; 12 nucleotides line up with TRBD2. V gave up 3 bases and J gave up 2 bases; unmatched junction bases: 2. The germline V gene has CDR1 LNHDA and CDR2 SQIVND (reference sequence). The CDR3 extends over 16 amino acids. The CDR3 sequence is CASSMRTSGTYNEQFF. The DNA read from the CDR3 is TGTGCCAGTAGTATGCGGACTAGCGGGACCTACAATGAG.

Comments on this clone: The CDR3 extends 3 residues past the end of the read, so its final part is completed from the germline J gene. V and J are TRBV19 and TRBJ2-7; no definite D call. V gave up 6 bases and J gave up 0 bases, with 12 bases separating them. Germline V gives CDR1 LNHDA, CDR2 SQIVND (reference sequence). CDR3 length: 14 amino acids. CDR3 loop: CASRTTKSSYEQYF. CDR3 DNA (partial): TGTGCCAGTAGAACTACAAAGAGCTCCTACGAG.

As to this clone: The missing CDR3 end, 3 residues past where the read stops, is filled in from the germline J gene. V is TRBV29-1 and J is TRBJ1-2, with a possible D match to TRBD1 (6 bases). Germline-derived CDR1 and CDR2 are SQVTM and ANQGSEA. CDR3 length: 12 residues. This chain's CDR3 is CSLSAGRGGYTF. The DNA read from the CDR3 is TGCAGCCTCTCCGCGGGCAGGGGAGGC.

Regarding this clone: Sequencing ends 3 residues short of the CDR3 end; the germline J gene provides the rest. The gene calls are TRBV20-1 and TRBJ2-3; 7 bases match TRBD2. CDR1 DFQATT and CDR2 SNEGSKA come from the germline V gene (reference sequence). J was trimmed by 7 bases and V by 1 base; bases with no gene match: 14. This CDR3 comprises 16 residues. CDR3 sequence: CSARGDDAGVLYTQYF. The CDR3 DNA, read in part, is TGCAGTGCTAGAGGTGACGATGCGGGAGTATTGTATACG.

Concerning this clone itself: Sequencing ends 3 residues short of the CDR3 end; the germline J gene provides the rest. This chain links TRBV6-1 with TRBJ1-3, with D maybe TRBD1 (5 bases). Looked up from germline, CDR1 is MNHNS and CDR2 is SASEGT. This CDR3 comprises 14 residues. V lost 4 bases and J 2 bases, leaving 9 bases between the germline ends. CDR3 amino acids: CASSVGHTGNTIYF. CDR3 DNA (partial): TGTGCCAGCAGTGTCGGACACACTGGAAACACC.

Worth noting for this clone: The missing CDR3 end, 3 residues past where the read stops, is filled in from the germline J gene. V and J are TRBV12-3 or TRBV12-4 and TRBJ1-4; D is unresolved. The CDR3 runs 13 residues. V gave up 3 bases and J gave up 4 bases, with 6 bases separating them. Partial CDR3 DNA: TGTGCCAGCAGTTTTTTCCGTAATGAAAAA. It is translated as CASSFFRNEK. The whole CDR3 protein is CASSFFRNEKLFF.

Incomplete CDR3 DNA: TGTGCCAGCAGCCCTGAGGTAGCGCGGTACAATGAG. Its translation: CASSPEVARYNE. The full CDR3 protein is CASSPEVARYNEQFF. The rearrangement uses TRBV7-2 and TRBJ2-1; D is possibly TRBD2 (5 bases). The CDR3 extends 3 residues past the end of the read, so its final part is completed from the germline J gene. The CDR3 sequence is 15 residues long. Trimming took off 5 bases at V and 4 bases at J, with 15 bases between the two ends. Germline CDR1 is SGHTA and CDR2 is FQGNSA.

Comment on this clone: The CDR3 goes on 3 residues after the read ends, and that part is filled in from the germline J gene. The chain combines TRBV5-1 with TRBJ2-1; 13 bases align to TRBD2. The CDR3 length is 15 residues. Per the germline V gene, CDR1 is SGHRS and CDR2 is YFSETQ. J gave up 6 bases and V 4 bases, and 4 bases lay outside the gene matches. The CDR3: CASSVGLAGVNEQFF. Partial CDR3 DNA: TGCGCCAGCAGCGTTGGACTAGCGGGAGTCAATGAG.

Note on this clone: The read ends 3 residues shy of where the CDR3 ends; the end is completed using the germline J gene. The chain couples TRBV19 to TRBJ1-2; 8 positions agree with TRBD1. The CDR3 is 13 residues long. Germline CDR1 LNHDA, CDR2 SQIVND (reference sequence). J was trimmed by 7 bases and V by 7 bases; bases with no gene match: 8. The CDR3 sequence is CASKADRDGGYTF. Incomplete CDR3 DNA: TGTGCCAGTAAAGCGGACAGGGACGGTGGC.